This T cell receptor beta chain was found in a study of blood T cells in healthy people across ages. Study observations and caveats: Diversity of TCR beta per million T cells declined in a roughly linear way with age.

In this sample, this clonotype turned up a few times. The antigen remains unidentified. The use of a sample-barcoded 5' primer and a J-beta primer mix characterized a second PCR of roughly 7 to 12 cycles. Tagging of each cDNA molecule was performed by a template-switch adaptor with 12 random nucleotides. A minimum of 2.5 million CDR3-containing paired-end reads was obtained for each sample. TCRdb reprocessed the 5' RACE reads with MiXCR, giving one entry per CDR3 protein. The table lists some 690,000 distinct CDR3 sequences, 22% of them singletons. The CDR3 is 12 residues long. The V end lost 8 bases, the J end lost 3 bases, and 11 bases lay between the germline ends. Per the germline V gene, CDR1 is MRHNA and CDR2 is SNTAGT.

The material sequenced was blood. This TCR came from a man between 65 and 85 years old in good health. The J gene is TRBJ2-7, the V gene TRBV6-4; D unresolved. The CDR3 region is CASRRQRYEQYF. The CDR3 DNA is TGTGCCAGCCGGCGGCAGCGCTACGAGCAGTACTTC.